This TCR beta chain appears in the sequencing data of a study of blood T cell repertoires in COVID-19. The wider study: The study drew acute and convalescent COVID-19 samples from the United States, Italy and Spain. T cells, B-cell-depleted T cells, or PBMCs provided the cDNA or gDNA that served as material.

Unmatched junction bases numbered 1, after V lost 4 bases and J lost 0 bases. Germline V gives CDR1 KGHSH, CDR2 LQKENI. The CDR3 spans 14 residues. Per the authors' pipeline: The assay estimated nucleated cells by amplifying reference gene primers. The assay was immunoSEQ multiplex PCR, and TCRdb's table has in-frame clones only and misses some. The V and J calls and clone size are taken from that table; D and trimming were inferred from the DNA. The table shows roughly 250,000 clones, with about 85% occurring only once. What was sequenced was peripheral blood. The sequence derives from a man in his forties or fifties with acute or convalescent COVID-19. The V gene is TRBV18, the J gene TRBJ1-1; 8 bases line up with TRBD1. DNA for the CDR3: TGTGCCAGCTCACGGGACAGGATGAACACTGAAGCTTTCTTT. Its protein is CASSRDRMNTEAFF.